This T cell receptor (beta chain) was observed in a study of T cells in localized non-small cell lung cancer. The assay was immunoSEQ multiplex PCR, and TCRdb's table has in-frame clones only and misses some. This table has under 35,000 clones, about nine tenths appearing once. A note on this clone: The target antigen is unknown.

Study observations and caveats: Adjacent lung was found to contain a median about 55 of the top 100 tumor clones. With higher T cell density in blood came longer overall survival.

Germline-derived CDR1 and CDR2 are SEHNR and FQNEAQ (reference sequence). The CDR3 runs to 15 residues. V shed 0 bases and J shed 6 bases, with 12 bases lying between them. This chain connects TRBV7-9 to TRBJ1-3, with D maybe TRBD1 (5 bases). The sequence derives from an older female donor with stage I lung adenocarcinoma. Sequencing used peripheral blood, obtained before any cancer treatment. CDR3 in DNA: TGTGCCAGCAGCTTAGCGTCAGGGACTCAAAACACCATATATTTT. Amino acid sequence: CASSLASGTQNTIYF.